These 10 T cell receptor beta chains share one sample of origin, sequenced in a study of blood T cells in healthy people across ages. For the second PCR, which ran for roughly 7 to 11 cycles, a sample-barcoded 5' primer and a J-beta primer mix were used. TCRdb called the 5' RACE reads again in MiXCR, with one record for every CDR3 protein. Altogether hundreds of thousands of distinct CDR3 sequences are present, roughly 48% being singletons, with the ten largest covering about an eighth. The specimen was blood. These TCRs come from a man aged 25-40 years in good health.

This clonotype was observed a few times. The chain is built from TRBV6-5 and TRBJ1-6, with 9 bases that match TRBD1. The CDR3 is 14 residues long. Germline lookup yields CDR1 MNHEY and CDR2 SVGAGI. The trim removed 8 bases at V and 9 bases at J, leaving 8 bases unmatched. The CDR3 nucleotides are TGTGCCAGCGGAGGACAGGGGAGTATTTCACCCCTCCACTTT. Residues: CASGGQGSISPLHF.

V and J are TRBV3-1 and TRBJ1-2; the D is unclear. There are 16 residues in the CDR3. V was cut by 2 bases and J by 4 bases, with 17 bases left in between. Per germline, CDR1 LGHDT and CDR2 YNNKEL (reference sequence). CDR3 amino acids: CASSQTRQPLIYGYTF. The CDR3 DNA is TGTGCCAGCAGCCAAACCCGGCAGCCGCTTATCTATGGCTACACCTTC. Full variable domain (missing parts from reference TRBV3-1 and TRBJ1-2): DTAVSQTPKYLVTQMGNDKSIKCEQNLGHDTMYWYKQDSKKFLKIMFSYNNKELIINETVPNRFSPKSPDKAHLNLHINSLELGDSAVYFCASSQTRQPLIYGYTFGSGTRLTVV.

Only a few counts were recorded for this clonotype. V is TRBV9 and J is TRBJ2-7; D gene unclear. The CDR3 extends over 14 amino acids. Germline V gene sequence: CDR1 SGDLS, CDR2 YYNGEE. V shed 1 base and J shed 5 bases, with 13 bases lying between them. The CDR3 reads CASSVSLGSNEQYF. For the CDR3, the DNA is TGTGCCAGCAGCGTATCCCTCGGGTCCAACGAGCAGTACTTC.

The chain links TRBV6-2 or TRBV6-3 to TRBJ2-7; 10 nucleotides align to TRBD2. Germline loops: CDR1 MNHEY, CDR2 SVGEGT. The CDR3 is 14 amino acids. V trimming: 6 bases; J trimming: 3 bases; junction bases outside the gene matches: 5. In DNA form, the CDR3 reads TGTGCCAGCAGAGTAGCGGGGGGCTACTACGAGCAGTACTTC. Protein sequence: CASRVAGGYYEQYF.

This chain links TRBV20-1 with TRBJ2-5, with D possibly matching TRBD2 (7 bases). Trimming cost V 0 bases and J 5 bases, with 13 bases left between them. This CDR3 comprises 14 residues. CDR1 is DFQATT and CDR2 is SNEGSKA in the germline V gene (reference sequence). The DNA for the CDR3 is TGCAGTGCTAGAGATCGGGGGGCGCTGGAGACCCAGTACTTC. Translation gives CSARDRGALETQYF.

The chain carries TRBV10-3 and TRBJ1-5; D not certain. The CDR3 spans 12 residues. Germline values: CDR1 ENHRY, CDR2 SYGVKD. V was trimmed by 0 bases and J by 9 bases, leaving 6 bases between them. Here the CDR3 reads CAISESPGPQHF. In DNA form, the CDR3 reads TGTGCCATCAGTGAGTCGCCAGGGCCCCAGCATTTT.

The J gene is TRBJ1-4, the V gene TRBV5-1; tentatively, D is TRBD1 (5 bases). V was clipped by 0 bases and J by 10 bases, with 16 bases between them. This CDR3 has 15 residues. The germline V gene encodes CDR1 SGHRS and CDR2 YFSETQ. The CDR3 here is CASSLGDSGGGKLFF. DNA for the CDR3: TGCGCCAGCAGCTTGGGTGACTCCGGGGGAGGAAAACTGTTTTTT. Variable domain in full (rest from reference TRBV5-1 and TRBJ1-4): KAGVTQTPRYLIKTRGQQVTLSCSPISGHRSVSWYQQTPGQGLQFLFEYFSETQRNKGNFPGRFSGRQFSNSRSEMNVSTLELGDSALYLCASSLGDSGGGKLFFGSGTQLSVL.

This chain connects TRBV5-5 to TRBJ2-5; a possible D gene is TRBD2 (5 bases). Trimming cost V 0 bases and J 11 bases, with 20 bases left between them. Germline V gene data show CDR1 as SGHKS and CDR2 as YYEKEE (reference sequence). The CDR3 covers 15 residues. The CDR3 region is CASSLGILASNGQYF. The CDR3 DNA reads TGTGCCAGCAGCTTGGGCATTCTAGCAAGCAACGGGCAGTACTTC.

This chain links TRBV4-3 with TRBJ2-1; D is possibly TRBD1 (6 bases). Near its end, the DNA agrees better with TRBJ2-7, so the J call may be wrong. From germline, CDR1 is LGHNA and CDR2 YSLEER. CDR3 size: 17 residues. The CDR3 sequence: CASSREYDRRSYNEQYF. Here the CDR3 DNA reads TGCGCCAGCAGCCGAGAATATGACAGGCGGTCCTACAATGAGCAGTACTTC.

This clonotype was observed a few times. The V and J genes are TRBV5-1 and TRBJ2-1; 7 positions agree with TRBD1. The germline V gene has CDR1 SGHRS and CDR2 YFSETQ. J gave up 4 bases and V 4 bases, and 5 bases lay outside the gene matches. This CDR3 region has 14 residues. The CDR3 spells CASSVPGQYNEQFF. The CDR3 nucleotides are TGCGCCAGCAGCGTGCCGGGACAGTACAATGAGCAGTTCTTC.